Sequencing of this T cell receptor (beta chain) was carried out in a study of T cells in Graves' hyperthyroidism and ophthalmopathy. In the study overall: Blood from the periphery was taken at initial diagnosis, before any treatment.

Uncontrolled infection, other autoimmune disease, pregnancy and lactation each barred patients from inclusion. Study findings and constraints: The model forecast ophthalmopathy, anticipating it by a median around 6.5 months before onset.

V was pared by 4 bases and J by 7 bases, with 13 bases between. CDR1 and CDR2 (germline): SGHTA, FQGTGA. This CDR3 is built from 13 residues. This clonotype was picked up a small number of times. Its antigen is as yet unknown. From RNA transcripts, TCR beta CDR3 regions were amplified. The TCR CDR3 first-round RT-PCR relied on the HTBI primer set. A single record per CDR3 protein comes from TCRdb applying MiXCR to the multiplex PCR reads. The table includes more than 550,000 distinct CDR3 sequences, roughly 17% detected once. The sequenced sample was blood. The gene calls are TRBV7-3 and TRBJ1-2; D ambiguous. The TCR was taken from a man aged 50 to 60 with Graves' hyperthyroidism. CDR3 amino acids: CASSSGPSGGYTF. The CDR3 coding sequence is TGTGCCAGCAGCTCCGGCCCGTCCGGTGGCTACACCTTC.